This paragraph covers one T cell receptor beta chain sequence. The CDR3 is 13 amino acids. Germline CDR1 MNHEY, CDR2 SVGEGT. Deletions cut 2 bases from V and 8 bases from J, with 10 bases between. In the original processing: Amplification with reference gene primers provided the estimates of nucleated cell counts. Some clones are missing from TCRdb's copy, which holds only in-frame ones; the method was immunoSEQ multiplex PCR. The V and J calls and the clone size are those of that table, but D and trimming were determined from the DNA. The repertoire holds roughly 460,000 clones, with over 85% as singletons. While infection was still active, Seattle patients were enrolled and then followed longitudinally. The sample comes from a study of blood T cell repertoires in COVID-19. Study-level information: COVID-19 samples collected from the United States, Italy and Spain covered acute and convalescent phases. PBMCs, B-cell-depleted T cells, or T cells were the source of the cDNA or gDNA that made up the material.

This chain links TRBV6-2 or TRBV6-3 with TRBJ2-1, with a tentative D call TRBD1 (5 bases). This TCR derives from a man aged 18 to 30 with COVID-19, enrolled during active disease. Sequenced material: peripheral blood. The DNA of the CDR3 is TGTGCCAGCAGTTACCCTAAGGGGCATGAGCAGTTCTTC. It specifies CASSYPKGHEQFF.